This is a list of T cell receptor beta chains from one sample in a study of T cell repertoires in cytomegalovirus infection. These receptors are not linked to any known antigen. Each CDR3 protein gets one entry after TCRdb re-called the reads with MiXCR. This table has roughly 310,000 distinct CDR3 sequences, just under 30% appearing once. The input for sequencing was cultured PBMCs, taken from culture after CMV antigen stimulation. These receptors all stem from a human donor in good health (CMV status not recorded). Some clones in this sample may be carry-over from other donors' samples. Each CDR3 is given with its conserved first and last residue. The D gene is left open where the match is weak. The size of a clone is reported for some rows only, either as once, few or many, or as a class for expanded clones.

J gene,clone size,V gene,D gene,CDR3 DNA,CDR3 protein
TRBJ1-1,-,TRBV20-1,-,TGCAGTGCTAGGGGGTCCACTGAAGCTTTCTTT,CSARGSTEAFF
TRBJ2-5,-,TRBV2,TRBD1,TGTGCCAGCACCCACAGGGGGAAGACCCAGTACTTC,CASTHRGKTQYF
TRBJ1-5,-,TRBV6-1,-,TGTGCCAGCAGTGGATGGGACGGCAGCAATCAGCCCCAGCATTTT,CASSGWDGSNQPQHF
TRBJ1-5,few,TRBV27,-,TGTGCCAGCAGTTTAAGGGCCAGGGCAACGGTTCAGCCCCAGCATTTT,CASSLRARATVQPQHF
TRBJ1-5,once,TRBV6-6,TRBD1,TGTTCCAGCAATAGCCCGGGACAGGGGGCGGTGGGCAATCAGCCCCAGCATTTT,CSSNSPGQGAVGNQPQHF
TRBJ1-5,-,TRBV28,-,TGTGCCAGCAGTACAGGGTCCCATCAGCCCCAGCATTTT,CASSTGSHQPQHF
TRBJ2-1,-,TRBV19,TRBD2,TGTGCCAGTAGTCCAATCGGGACTAGCGGGGGTACATACAATGAGCAGTTCTTC,CASSPIGTSGGTYNEQFF
TRBJ2-1,-,TRBV28,-,TGTGCCAGCATGTACCGACCACCCTACAATGAGCAGTTCTTC,CASMYRPPYNEQFF
TRBJ1-6,-,TRBV3-1,-,TGTGCCAGCAGCTTCATCCGGGGTTCACCCCTCCACTTT,CASSFIRGSPLHF
TRBJ2-1,-,TRBV10-3,TRBD1,TGTGCCATCAAACGGGACAGGGGGTCCTACAATGAGCAGTTCTTC,CAIKRDRGSYNEQFF
TRBJ2-1,-,TRBV7-6,TRBD2,TGTGCCAGCAGCCCCGGGACTAGCGGGAGGGTGAATGAGCAGTTCTTC,CASSPGTSGRVNEQFF
TRBJ2-1,-,TRBV4-1,-,TGCGCCAGCAGTTCGGGACTCCGGGAGCAGTTCTTC,CASSSGLREQFF
TRBJ2-3,-,TRBV7-2,-,TGTGCCAGCAGCCTTTATATCCTTCGGACCGCCCGCACAGATACGCAGTATTTT,CASSLYILRTARTDTQYF
TRBJ1-1,few,TRBV10-2,TRBD1,TGCGCCAGCAGCACTAGGACAGGGGCCATGAACACTGAAGCTTTCTTT,CASSTRTGAMNTEAFF
TRBJ1-2,once,TRBV10-3,-,TGTGCCATCAGTGAAAGGGAGAATGGCTACACCTTC,CAISERENGYTF
TRBJ1-2,many,TRBV7-2,-,TGTGCCAGCAGCTTGAGACCCTCCTCGGGTTCCGAAGGCTACACCTTC,CASSLRPSSGSEGYTF
TRBJ2-3,many,TRBV7-2,-,TGTGCCAGCAGCTTACAGTTACTGGATACGCAGTATTTT,CASSLQLLDTQYF
TRBJ1-4,few,TRBV19,-,TGTGCCAGTAGTATTGCCGGGGCAACTAATGAAAAACTGTTTTTT,CASSIAGATNEKLFF
TRBJ1-1,few,TRBV6-1,-,TGTGCCAGCAGTTCACCCGGCCGGGATAGCACTGAAGCTTTCTTT,CASSSPGRDSTEAFF
TRBJ1-2,few,TRBV12-3/TRBV12-4,TRBD1,TGTGCCAGCAGTTTAGGCCACCAGGGGGGATCTGGCTACACCTTC,CASSLGHQGGSGYTF
TRBJ1-5,few,TRBV3-1,-,TGTGCCAGCAGCCTCCCAACGGGAGGGGACGGACCGCACGGGAGCAATCAGCCCCAGCATTTT,CASSLPTGGDGPHGSNQPQHF
TRBJ2-3,-,TRBV4-2,TRBD2,TGTGCCAGCAGCCAGAGGAGCGGGATTAGCACAGATACGCAGTATTTT,CASSQRSGISTDTQYF
TRBJ2-1,-,TRBV11-2,-,TGTGCCAGCAGGGTTGCTAGTTCTATCGATGAGCAGTTCTTC,CASRVASSIDEQFF
TRBJ1-4,-,TRBV19,TRBD1,TGTGCCAGTAGTCCGGGGACAGGGGGCGACACTAATGAAAAACTGTTTTTT,CASSPGTGGDTNEKLFF